This paragraph reports one T cell receptor (beta chain). This clonotype has at least ten counts. Its antigen target is currently unknown. Base qualities are not provided; no much larger clone lies one nucleotide away. These data are taken from a study of early T cells in non-severe SARS-CoV-2 infection listed by TCRdb under 2021. Some background on the complete study: Because TCR sequencing relied on bulk RNA taken from unsorted whole blood, pairing of alpha and beta chains was not possible.

A case-control design nested within a healthcare worker cohort in London, UK, was used, with weekly nasopharyngeal swab PCR tests and blood sampling performed. Between 23 and 31 March 2020, the week of the UK lockdown, healthcare workers were enrolled and then followed up weekly for as long as 16 weeks. Preparation of the library involved 5' RACE. The sequencing machine was a NextSeq 500. The TCR library protocol attached unique molecular identifiers to individual cDNA molecules to correct for sequencing error and PCR bias. Both TCR alpha and beta chains were sequenced, and tight co-correlation was observed between alpha and beta sequence abundances in each sample. In the original analysis: Decombinator V4 was used to annotate the V gene, J gene and CDR3 of the TCR sequences. Expanded TCRs were defined as changing significantly between any two time points under a Poisson model with p below 0.0001. TCR abundances were normalised to the total number of TCRs sequenced per sample and were expressed as counts per million. MAIT TCRs were defined by TRAV1-2 paired with TRAJ12, TRAJ20 or TRAJ33, and iNKT TCRs by TRAV10 paired with TRAJ18. VDJdb, accessed 1 November 2021, was searched for CMV, EBV and SARS-CoV-2 annotated TCRs, with TCRs annotated for multiple antigens excluded. Through fastp at Q25 and MiXCR, TCRdb rebuilt clones from the public reads, retaining in-frame beta chains. Each entry is one CDR3 protein sequence, shown with its most common DNA and genes. These V and J calls are TCRdb output, not the study's own analysis. This sample comprises approximately 70,000 distinct CDR3 sequences, about 9.1% of them detected only once. The ten largest account for 15% of the sample.

Summary of the overall study and its limitations: Matching against VDJdb was skewed toward anti-spike CD8 responses, likely underestimated virus-specific expansions, and missed private and CD4 specificities.

Cut back by 4 bases and 1 base, the V and J ends lie 14 bases apart. Including cysteine and phenylalanine, the CDR3 has 16 amino acids. The entry retains the CDR3 DNA only, 48 bases that are in frame from base 1. From a lookup of the germline V gene (reference sequence), CDR1 and CDR2 are SGHNT and YYREEE. The rearranged chain carries TRBV5-4 and TRBJ2-2; the D element might be TRBD1 or TRBD2, as each aligns at 5 bases. Sample: whole blood, taken at baseline. This sequence was found in an adult who was a healthcare worker with PCR-confirmed SARS-CoV-2 infection or an uninfected control (not recorded which). In nucleotide form, the sequence is TGTGCCAGCAGCCCCAGGGAGATCCGGAACACCGGGGAGCTGTTTTTT. It codes for CASSPREIRNTGELFF. Full variable domain (CDR3 extended with the reference TRBV5-4 and TRBJ2-2 proteins): ETGVTQSPTHLIKTRGQQVTLRCSSQSGHNTVSWYQQALGQGPQFIFQYYREEENGRGNFPPRFSGLQFPNYSSELNVNALELDDSALYLCASSPREIRNTGELFFGEGSRLTVL.